The 25 T cell receptor beta chains given below trace back to one sample, sequenced in a study of beta chain features in type 1 diabetes. Since all of the isolated RNA was reverse transcribed, expressed TCRB transcripts were what got sequenced. Some clones are missing from TCRdb's copy, which holds only in-frame ones; the method was immunoSEQ multiplex PCR. This sample has about 320,000 clones, with 12% to 15% found just once. Sequencing was done on a sample of central memory CD4+ T cells from blood. All receptors derive from a young man in good health.

This rearrangement joins TRBV18 to TRBJ2-7; D is uncertain. The germline CDR1 and CDR2 sequences are KGHSH and LQKENI. V lost 3 bases, J lost 1 base, and 10 bases lay in between. The CDR3 has 14 residues. CDR3 sequence (DNA): TGTGCCAGCTCACCCGCCTCCCTATCCTACGAGCAGTACGTC. It specifies CASSPASLSYEQYV.

This clone occurred a few times. The rearrangement joins TRBV6-1 to TRBJ2-7; 8 bases are a match to TRBD1. The junction had 9 bases not matched to a gene; V was cut back by 10 bases and J by 4 bases. The germline CDR1 and CDR2 sequences are MNHNS and SASEGT. The CDR3 has 13 residues. The CDR3 region is CATKIRDRYEQYF. DNA for the CDR3: TGTGCCACCAAAATCCGGGACAGGTACGAGCAGTACTTC.

This clone was seen a few times. The chain employs TRBV4-1 and TRBJ1-2, with D uncertain. CDR3 size: 14 residues. The V end lost 3 bases, the J end lost 6 bases, and 14 bases lay between the germline ends. From germline, CDR1 is MGHRA and CDR2 YSYEKL. This chain's CDR3 is CASSHMERDDGYTF. The CDR3 coding sequence is TGCGCCAGCAGCCACATGGAAAGGGATGATGGCTACACCTTC.

This clone has at least ten counts. CDR3 coding DNA: TGTGCCATCAGTGAAGGCGGTAGCCGCTACAATGAGCAGTTCTTC. Encoded protein: CAISEGGSRYNEQFF. The V call is TRBV10-3, the J call TRBJ2-1, with unresolved D. CDR3 length: 15 amino acids. V lost 3 bases to trimming and J lost 3 bases, with 12 bases between them. The germline V gene has CDR1 ENHRY and CDR2 SYGVKD.

The chain recombines TRBV10-3 with TRBJ2-3; D call uncertain. The CDR3 is made up of 13 amino acids. The V end lost 2 bases, the J end lost 5 bases, and 8 bases lay between the germline ends. Germline-derived CDR1 and CDR2 are ENHRY and SYGVKD. CDR3: CAISEGSGDTQYF. The CDR3 DNA follows: TGTGCCATCAGTGAGGGCTCAGGAGATACGCAGTATTTT.

Only a few counts were recorded for this clone. The chain employs TRBV29-1 and TRBJ1-2; 10 bases fit TRBD1. Germline lookup yields CDR1 SQVTM and CDR2 ANQGSEA. The CDR3 is 11 residues long. The J segment lost 8 bases and the V segment lost 7 bases, leaving 4 bases of the junction unmatched. This CDR3 reads CSGDRGEGYTF. The DNA for the CDR3 is TGCAGCGGGGACAGGGGAGAGGGCTACACCTTC.

The rearrangement uses TRBV27 and TRBJ1-2, with 7 bases fitting TRBD1. CDR1 is MNHEY, CDR2 SMNVEV, per germline (reference sequence). The CDR3 contains 14 residues. Germline trimming cut 7 bases from V and 6 bases from J; bases unmatched to any gene: 11. Here the CDR3 reads CASKARQGGDGYTF. As DNA, the CDR3 is TGTGCCAGCAAAGCTAGACAGGGAGGGGATGGCTACACCTTC.

This clone turned up a few times. The rearrangement uses TRBV15 and TRBJ1-5; 9 bases match TRBD1. The CDR3 sequence is 15 residues long. The V gene's germline CDR1 is LNHNV and CDR2 YYDKDF (reference sequence). Losses at the gene ends were 5 bases for V and 2 bases for J; bases not matched to a gene: 4. The CDR3 loop reads CATSSRTGGNQPQHF. The CDR3 DNA sequence: TGTGCCACCAGCTCCCGGACAGGGGGCAATCAGCCCCAGCATTTT.

This clone was detected only a few times. The chain recombines TRBV25-1 with TRBJ2-1, with D perhaps matching TRBD1 (6 bases). There are 13 residues in the CDR3. Looked up from germline, CDR1 is MGHDK and CDR2 is SYGVNS. Trimming cost V 8 bases and J 8 bases, with 16 bases left between them. CDR3 sequence reads: CASRAGVRDEQFF. The CDR3 region has the DNA TGTGCCAGCCGAGCAGGGGTCAGGGATGAGCAGTTCTTC.

Concerning this clone itself: The CDR3 ends on some other residue instead of the conserved phenylalanine or tryptophan, so this is likely a read error. The CDR3 coding sequence is TGCGCCAGCAGCCCGACAGGGCTGAGCAATCAGCCCCAGCATCTT. It yields the protein CASSPTGLSNQPQHL. J is TRBJ1-5 and V is TRBV5-1, with 7 bases aligning to TRBD1. The germline V gene has CDR1 SGHRS and CDR2 YFSETQ. V was pared by 4 bases and J by 1 base, with 5 bases of the junction left unmatched. The CDR3 consists of 15 residues.

This clone came up many times. The chain joins TRBV5-4 to TRBJ2-1; no clear D gene. The ends were cut back, 4 bases at V and 13 bases at J, with 12 bases in the middle. The length of the CDR3 is 11 residues. The V gene's germline CDR1 is SGHNT and CDR2 YYREEE (reference sequence). CDR3 sequence: CASSDDWKQFF. The CDR3 DNA is TGTGCCAGCAGCGATGACTGGAAACAGTTCTTC. Full variable domain (rest looked up from reference TRBV5-4 and TRBJ2-1): ETGVTQSPTHLIKTRGQQVTLRCSSQSGHNTVSWYQQALGQGPQFIFQYYREEENGRGNFPPRFSGLQFPNYSSELNVNALELDDSALYLCASSDDWKQFFGPGTRLTVL.

This clone has ten or more counts. The genes are TRBV7-2 and TRBJ2-3, with 10 bases lining up with TRBD2. Germline loops: CDR1 SGHTA, CDR2 FQGNSA. With 6 bases clipped from V and 4 bases from J, the junction kept 7 bases outside the gene matches. This CDR3 spans 15 amino acids. The CDR3 DNA reads TGTGCCAGCAGACAAGCGGGGGGGCACTCAGATACGCAGTATTTT. It translates to CASRQAGGHSDTQYF.

This clone was seen a few times. The rearrangement joins TRBV1 to TRBJ2-7; the D segment call TRBD1 is taken from the table without a DNA check. TRBV1 constitutes a pseudogene. The CDR3 extends over 14 amino acids. The DNA for the CDR3 is TGCACCAGCATATCTTCACAGCCGACCTACGAGCAGTACTTC. It translates to CTSISSQPTYEQYF.

This clone was counted ten times or more. The genes are TRBV27 and TRBJ2-5; TRBD2 is a possible D gene (6 bases). Between the trimmed V and J ends, which lost 4 bases and 5 bases, there was a span of 20 bases. CDR1 is MNHEY and CDR2 is SMNVEV in the germline V gene (reference sequence). There are 16 residues in the CDR3. CDR3 sequence reads: CASSSGGGGGHETQYF. CDR3 sequence (DNA): TGTGCCAGCAGTTCCGGGGGTGGTGGTGGGCACGAGACCCAGTACTTC.

This clone has just a few counts. This chain uses TRBV6-6 with TRBJ2-1; 8 bases are shared with TRBD2. Trimming removed 6 bases from V and 9 bases from J; junction bases left unmatched: 4. This CDR3 is 12 amino acids long. The germline V gene encodes CDR1 MNHNY and CDR2 SVGAGI (reference sequence). CDR3 residues: CASSPGGSEQFF. CDR3 bases: TGTGCCAGCAGCCCGGGGGGGAGTGAGCAGTTCTTC.

V and J are TRBV7-9 and TRBJ1-5, with D possibly TRBD1 on 6 matching bases. The CDR3 is 15 amino acids. V was trimmed by 3 bases and J by 3 bases, leaving 12 bases between them. The germline CDR1 and CDR2 sequences are SEHNR and FQNEAQ (reference sequence). CDR3 in DNA: TGTGCCAGCAGCTTGGGGGGGCGCGTCAATCAGCCCCAGCATTTT. It yields the protein CASSLGGRVNQPQHF.

Only a few counts were recorded for this clone. The gene calls are TRBV4-1 and TRBJ1-2; D is perhaps TRBD1 (6 bases). CDR1 is MGHRA and CDR2 is YSYEKL in the germline V gene. Trimming stripped 6 bases from V and 6 bases from J, with 11 bases between. The CDR3 is made up of 12 amino acids. The CDR3 DNA sequence: TGCGCCAGCAGTTTCGGACAGAATGGCTACACCTTC. Protein: CASSFGQNGYTF.

This clone has just a few counts. The chain couples TRBV9 to TRBJ2-5; D possibly corresponds to TRBD2 (5 bases). Trimming took off 0 bases at V and 5 bases at J, with 14 bases between the two ends. Germline CDR1 SGDLS, CDR2 YYNGEE. The CDR3 covers 15 residues. The CDR3 bases are TGTGCCAGCAGCGTAGCTATGGGAGTGGATGAGACCCAGTACTTC. It translates to CASSVAMGVDETQYF.

The J gene is TRBJ2-4, the V gene TRBV6-1; D call uncertain. Trimming took off 7 bases at V and 3 bases at J, with 7 bases between the two ends. Germline CDR1 is MNHNS and CDR2 is SASEGT. CDR3 length: 12 amino acids. The CDR3 sequence: CASTNSKNIQYF. CDR3 coding DNA: TGTGCCAGCACGAACAGCAAAAACATTCAGTACTTC.

The chain employs TRBV5-1 and TRBJ1-6; 9 nucleotides agree with TRBD1. The CDR3 runs to 15 residues. Germline V gene sequence: CDR1 SGHRS, CDR2 YFSETQ. V lost 4 bases and J lost 10; bases outside the gene matches: 9. This CDR3 reads CASSTNRGLRSPLHF. CDR3 nucleotide sequence: TGCGCCAGCAGCACAAACAGGGGGCTAAGGTCACCCCTCCACTTT. Full variable domain (outside the CDR3, taken from reference TRBV5-1 and TRBJ1-6): KAGVTQTPRYLIKTRGQQVTLSCSPISGHRSVSWYQQTPGQGLQFLFEYFSETQRNKGNFPGRFSGRQFSNSRSEMNVSTLELGDSALYLCASSTNRGLRSPLHFGNGTRLTVT.

The rearrangement links TRBV6-5 to TRBJ2-5, with D possibly being TRBD1 (6 bases). This CDR3 contains 15 residues. CDR1 and CDR2 from the germline V gene are MNHEY and SVGAGI. Trimming shortened V by 0 bases and J by 1 base, and 9 bases separated the two germline ends. The CDR3 DNA follows: TGTGCCAGCAGTTACTCGAGGGGGATCCAAGAGACCCAGTACTTC. The encoded protein is CASSYSRGIQETQYF.

This clone was recorded at least ten times. J is TRBJ1-1 and V is TRBV29-1, with D possibly matching TRBD1 (5 bases). The CDR3 runs 13 residues. V dropped 8 bases and J dropped 4 bases, with 17 bases sitting between them. Germline assignment: CDR1 SQVTM and CDR2 ANQGSEA. CDR3 DNA sequence: TGCAGCTCGGGAGGAGGGGAGGGCACTGAAGCTTTCTTT. Its translation: CSSGGGEGTEAFF.

This clone came up many times. This sequence joins TRBV19 and TRBJ1-3; D perhaps matches TRBD1 (5 bases). V was cut by 3 bases and J by 0 bases, with 12 bases left in between. The CDR3 loop spans 16 amino acids. The germline V gene has CDR1 LNHDA and CDR2 SQIVND (reference sequence). In DNA form, the CDR3 reads TGTGCCAGTAGTATCCCAGGGACCGCCTCTGGAAACACCATATATTTT. It codes for CASSIPGTASGNTIYF.

This clone was detected only a few times. This specimen includes other DNA sequences encoding the same CDR3. V gene TRBV29-1 combines with J gene TRBJ1-2, with 7 bases fitting TRBD1. The CDR3 has 11 amino acids. Per the germline V gene, CDR1 is SQVTM and CDR2 is ANQGSEA. J was trimmed by 8 bases and V by 5 bases; bases with no gene match: 5. Here the CDR3 reads CSVRQGGGYTF. CDR3 nucleotide sequence: TGCAGCGTTCGACAGGGAGGCGGCTACACCTTC.

This clone appeared a few times. The CDR3 loop reads CASSHNNEQFF. Here the CDR3 DNA reads TGTGCCAGCAGCCATAACAATGAGCAGTTCTTC. The V and J genes are TRBV7-8 and TRBJ2-1; D remains unclear. Between the trimmed V and J ends, which lost 5 bases and 5 bases, there was a span of 4 bases. CDR1 is SGHVS, CDR2 FQNEAQ, per germline. The CDR3 covers 11 residues.